The sequence of this T cell receptor beta chain was determined in a study of shared clonotypes between healthy human individuals. At the level of the study: Used for every donor were three CD4 naive, three CD4 memory, two CD8 naive and one CD8 memory plate.

Details on this clone: Antigen specificity is unknown.

Per the germline V gene, CDR1 is KGHSH and CDR2 is LQKENI. The CDR3 runs 13 residues. V lost 5 bases and J 3 bases, leaving 10 bases between the germline ends. Study observations and caveats: Of the naive CD4 clonotypes, roughly 5% were shared across a handful of donors. The expectation was that sequencing depth would affect clonotype sharing among donors.

The authors split each subset's genomic DNA evenly across several immunoSEQ plates. The protocol was immunoSEQ multiplex PCR, while the TCRdb copy is restricted to in-frame clones and leaves out a portion. The sample contains about 1 million clones, 70% to 80% of which appear only once. The sample was memory CD4+ T cells sorted from blood. Subset indicated: CD45RA-negative fraction. The source of this sequence is a man between 18 and 29 years old in good health. This sequence joins TRBV18 and TRBJ2-5, with D perhaps TRBD1 (6 bases). CDR3 protein: CASSNNREETQYF. The CDR3 DNA follows: TGTGCCAGCTCAAATAACAGGGAAGAGACCCAGTACTTC.